Described below is a single TCR beta chain sequence and its context. The data originate from a study of beta chain features in type 1 diabetes. Every bit of the isolated RNA underwent reverse transcription, so sequencing read expressed TCRB transcripts. Method: immunoSEQ multiplex PCR; TCRdb's copy keeps in-frame clones and lacks some. The repertoire holds a few hundred thousand clones, roughly 12% seen once, with less than 0.02% in the top ten. This sequence originates from a young man in good health. Sequenced sample: naive CD4+ T cells from blood.

The CDR3 DNA reads as TGTGCCAGCAGCCCCTCGACAGGGTTTCGTGATGGCTACACCTTC. Protein sequence: CASSPSTGFRDGYTF. The V call is TRBV7-2, the J call TRBJ1-2, with 7 bases that match TRBD1. The CDR3 contains 15 residues. Germline values: CDR1 SGHTA, CDR2 FQGNSA. The V gene end was trimmed by 5 bases and the J gene end by 6 bases; junction bases not matched to a gene: 12.